This T cell receptor (beta chain) came from a study of T-cell memory formation after mild COVID-19. Study-level findings and limits: Whereas later expanders leaned CD4+, clones contracting day 15 to 85 showed a balanced CD4/CD8 makeup.

MiXCR, run by TCRdb on the 5' RACE reads, gives a single entry per CDR3 protein. The sample comprises approximately 450,000 distinct CDR3 sequences, around a sixth of which are singletons, and around 12% rests with the top ten. The V gene lost 5 bases and the J gene lost 9 bases, with 20 bases spanning the gap. This CDR3 region has 15 residues. Germline CDR1 and CDR2: SGHTA and FQGNSA. On this clonotype: Its antigen is currently unknown.

The clonotype comes from an adult woman who had mild COVID-19 (a few samples of this study predate the infection). Cell type and time point are not known. The genes are TRBV7-2 and TRBJ2-1, with a weak D call TRBD2 (6 bases). The specimen was PBMCs or a T cell subset sorted from them (not recorded which). CDR3 DNA: TGTGCCAGCAGCACTAGAGGAGGGCTAGTATCTGAGCAGTTCTTC. Amino acid sequence: CASSTRGGLVSEQFF.